Listed below are T cell receptor beta chains from one sample, sequenced in a study of response to subunit inactivated influenza vaccine. From the RT-PCR reads, TCRdb called clonotypes with MiXCR, one entry per CDR3 protein. Of about 620,000 distinct CDR3 sequences listed, roughly 12% are singletons. The starting material was PBMCs from blood, obtained on the day of vaccination. Source of these receptors: a man aged 50-60 years who received an inactivated influenza vaccine. CDR3s include the opening cysteine and the closing phenylalanine or tryptophan. The D gene is left open where the match is weak. A clone size is listed for some rows: how often the clone was seen (once, few, many), or a class if it is expanded.

TRBJ2-1 | TRBV4-1 | . | TRBD2 | TGCGCCAGCAGCCAAGGGCTAGCGGGGCCGCGGGAGAATGAGCAGTTCTTC | CASSQGLAGPRENEQFF
TRBJ2-3 | TRBV9 | . | TRBD2 | TGTGCCAGCAGCGTAGCTACTAGCGGGGGCACAGATACGCAGTATTTT | CASSVATSGGTDTQYF
TRBJ2-1 | TRBV12-3/TRBV12-4 | many | TRBD2 | TGTGCCAGCAGACTCGGACTAGCGTATGATGAGCAGTTCTTC | CASRLGLAYDEQFF
TRBJ1-1 | TRBV6-1 | . | . | TGTGCCAGCAGTGTGGAAGGGCTCACTGAAGCTTTCTTT | CASSVEGLTEAFF
TRBJ1-1 | TRBV5-1 | . | TRBD1 | TGCGCCAGTCGATCGGACAGGATGAACACTGAAGCTTTCTTT | CASRSDRMNTEAFF
TRBJ2-1 | TRBV28 | . | . | TGTGCCAGCACGGGTGGTTGGTTGGGCTACAATGAGCAGTTCTTC | CASTGGWLGYNEQFF
TRBJ2-5 | TRBV7-8 | . | . | TGTGCCAGCAGCTTAGAAGTTCGGCGGCAAGAGACCCAGTACTTC | CASSLEVRRQETQYF
TRBJ2-1 | TRBV12-3/TRBV12-4 | few | TRBD2 | TGTGCCAGCAGTTTACAGGCAAGGGGCCTAGCGGGAGATTATGTACAAAATCTATACAATGAGCAGTTCTTC | CASSLQARGLAGDYVQNLYNEQFF
TRBJ2-2 | TRBV28 | many | . | TGTGCCGGCAGTAAAAGACGGACGAACACCGGGGAGCTGTTTTTT | CAGSKRRTNTGELFF
TRBJ2-3 | TRBV4-2 | many | . | TGTGCCAGCAGCCAAGATACCGGCGCAGATACGCAGTATTTT | CASSQDTGADTQYF
TRBJ2-2 | TRBV7-2 | few | . | TGTGCCAGCAGCCCGGTAGGGTTGAACACCGGGGAGCTGTTTTTT | CASSPVGLNTGELFF
TRBJ2-2 | TRBV20-1 | few | TRBD2 | TGCAGTGCTAGAGTCGGCGGGAGGGCTAGGACCGGGGAGCTGTTTTTT | CSARVGGRARTGELFF
TRBJ2-1 | TRBV19 | few | TRBD2 | TGTGCCAGTAGTATGTGGCGGGAGGCGTACAATGAGCAGTTCTTC | CASSMWREAYNEQFF
TRBJ1-4 | TRBV28 | many | TRBD1 | TGTGCCAGCAGAAAAGACAGGGGCTCTGGTAATGAAAAACTGTTTTTT | CASRKDRGSGNEKLFF
TRBJ2-7 | TRBV4-2 | . | TRBD2 | TGTGCCAGCAGCCAAGGGATAGCGCGGGAGGCATTCTACGAGCAGTACTTC | CASSQGIAREAFYEQYF
TRBJ1-1 | TRBV15 | few | . | TGTGCCACCAGCAGAGATAGAACAAGGTCGAACACTGAAGCTTTCTTT | CATSRDRTRSNTEAFF
TRBJ1-2 | TRBV6-1 | few | TRBD1 | TGTGCCAGCAGCGTCCACTTAAGAGACAGGGGATATGGCTACACCTTC | CASSVHLRDRGYGYTF
TRBJ2-2 | TRBV20-1 | few | . | TGCAGTGCTAGATACGCAGGGTCGACCGGGGAGCTGTTTTTT | CSARYAGSTGELFF